The rows below give T cell receptor beta chains drawn from one sample of a study of blood T cell repertoires in COVID-19. Here immunoSEQ multiplex PCR was the method, and the copy in TCRdb shows in-frame clones only, minus some. The table lists about 330,000 clones, roughly 86% of them singletons. What was sequenced was peripheral blood. All receptors come from a man aged 25-40 years with COVID-19, enrolled during active disease. CDR3s include the opening cysteine and the closing phenylalanine or tryptophan. The D gene is left open where the match is weak. Clone size is not always given. Where it is, it says once, few, many or a class for expanded clones.

cdr3_aa,cdr3_nt,cdr3_length,v_call,clone_size,j_call,d_call
CATSDPGEGKNIQYF,TGTGCCACCAGTGATCCGGGAGAGGGCAAAAACATTCAGTACTTC,15,TRBV24-1,NA,TRBJ2-4,NA
CASSYLGTSTDTQYF,TGTGCCAGCAGTTACTTGGGGACTAGCACAGATACGCAGTATTTT,15,TRBV6-6,NA,TRBJ2-3,NA
CASSFDITRVGETQYF,TGTGCCAGCAGCTTCGACATAACCAGGGTCGGGGAGACCCAGTACTTC,16,TRBV7-9,NA,TRBJ2-5,NA
CAWSPYVGQVYNEQFF,TGTGCCTGGAGTCCTTATGTGGGACAGGTTTACAATGAGCAGTTCTTC,16,TRBV30,once,TRBJ2-1,TRBD1
CASSSWAGGPSGELFF,TGTGCCAGTAGTAGTTGGGCAGGGGGTCCGTCCGGGGAGCTGTTTTTT,16,TRBV19,NA,TRBJ2-2,TRBD1
CASAPGLAGGNEQFF,TGTGCCAGCGCGCCGGGACTAGCGGGGGGGAATGAGCAGTTCTTC,15,TRBV18,NA,TRBJ2-1,TRBD2
CASSSPSGTSGGNEQFF,TGTGCCAGCAGCTCACCTTCCGGGACTAGCGGGGGAAATGAGCAGTTCTTC,17,TRBV7-2,NA,TRBJ2-1,TRBD2
CASSVALAGVGELFF,TGTGCCAGCAGCGTAGCACTAGCGGGGGTCGGGGAGCTGTTTTTT,15,TRBV9,NA,TRBJ2-2,TRBD2
CASSRETGGTEAFF,TGTGCCAGCAGCCGAGAGACAGGGGGCACTGAAGCTTTCTTT,14,TRBV14,NA,TRBJ1-1,TRBD1
CASRSGTSYSNQPQHF,TGTGCCAGCAGATCCGGGACAAGTTATAGCAATCAGCCCCAGCATTTT,16,TRBV2,NA,TRBJ1-5,NA
CASSGGLAGDLGYEQFF,TGTGCCAGCAGCGGGGGACTAGCGGGGGATTTGGGATATGAGCAGTTCTTC,17,TRBV11-2,NA,TRBJ2-1,TRBD2
CASSSFGVYEQYF,TGCGCCAGCAGCTCCTTCGGTGTCTACGAGCAGTACTTC,13,TRBV5-1,NA,TRBJ2-7,NA
CASSEGVDTQYF,TGTGCCAGCAGTGAGGGGGTCGATACGCAGTATTTT,12,TRBV11-2,NA,TRBJ2-3,NA
CASSLTGVLSYEQYF,TGTGCCAGCAGCCTTACAGGGGTCCTCTCCTACGAGCAGTACTTC,15,TRBV4-2,NA,TRBJ2-7,TRBD1
CASSYVRGNSYEQYF,TGTGCCAGCAGTTATGTTCGAGGCAACTCCTACGAGCAGTACTTC,15,TRBV7-9,NA,TRBJ2-7,NA
CASSETGLAGKSSYNEQFF,TGTGCCAGCAGCGAGACTGGACTAGCGGGAAAAAGCTCCTACAATGAGCAGTTCTTC,19,TRBV9,NA,TRBJ2-1,TRBD2
CASSPRDRAYWQYF,TGTGCCAGCAGCCCCCGGGACAGGGCTTACTGGCAGTACTTC,14,TRBV7-9,NA,TRBJ2-7,TRBD1
CASSGGLSYNEQFF,TGTGCCAGCAGCGGAGGACTTTCCTACAATGAGCAGTTCTTC,14,TRBV9,NA,TRBJ2-1,NA
CASSYGGLNTEAFF,TGTGCCAGCAGCTACGGGGGACTGAACACTGAAGCTTTCTTT,14,TRBV7-2,NA,TRBJ1-1,NA
CASSSTGYSNQPQHF,TGTGCCAGCAGTTCGACAGGATATAGCAATCAGCCCCAGCATTTT,15,TRBV6-5,NA,TRBJ1-5,NA
CASSEARGFTSSYNSPLHF,TGTGCCAGCAGTGAAGCAAGGGGGTTTACCAGCTCCTATAATTCACCCCTCCACTTT,19,TRBV6-1,few,TRBJ1-6,NA
CASSWTGWETQYF,TGTGCCAGCAGTTGGACAGGGTGGGAGACCCAGTACTTC,13,TRBV27,once,TRBJ2-5,TRBD1
CASSGRRTEDSNTEAFF,TGTGCCAGCAGTGGCCGGCGGACAGAAGATTCGAACACTGAAGCTTTCTTT,17,TRBV6-1,NA,TRBJ1-1,NA
CASSGSGRAPYNEQFF,TGTGCCAGCAGCGGGAGCGGGAGGGCCCCTTACAATGAGCAGTTCTTC,16,TRBV5-4,NA,TRBJ2-1,TRBD2
CSVEDLSGYPYNEQFF,TGCAGCGTTGAAGATCTTTCGGGGTACCCTTACAATGAGCAGTTCTTC,16,TRBV29-1,NA,TRBJ2-1,NA
CSARGRWEGEQYF,TGCAGCGCGAGGGGGAGGTGGGAGGGCGAGCAGTACTTC,13,TRBV29-1,NA,TRBJ2-7,NA
CASSSGLLGGTDTQYF,TGTGCCAGCAGTTCGGGACTTTTGGGGGGCACAGATACGCAGTATTTT,16,TRBV28,NA,TRBJ2-3,NA
CASSSGLAGAVAYEQYF,TGTGCCAGCAGCTCGGGACTAGCGGGAGCTGTCGCCTACGAGCAGTACTTC,17,TRBV7-8,NA,TRBJ2-7,TRBD2
CASWDSSYNEQFF,TGTGCCAGCTGGGACAGTTCCTACAATGAGCAGTTCTTC,13,TRBV6-5,NA,TRBJ2-1,TRBD1
CASSIGVGSGNTGELFF,TGTGCCAGTAGTATAGGTGTGGGTAGCGGGAACACCGGGGAGCTGTTTTTT,17,TRBV19,NA,TRBJ2-2,NA
CASSPPTGARGNEQFF,TGTGCCAGCTCACCACCGACTGGCGCCAGGGGTAATGAGCAGTTCTTC,16,TRBV18,once,TRBJ2-1,NA
CASSLATGGRAVDEQFF,TGCGCCAGCAGCTTGGCCACCGGCGGGAGGGCCGTTGATGAGCAGTTCTTC,17,TRBV5-1,NA,TRBJ2-1,TRBD2
CASSHSGGQNNEQFF,TGCGCCAGCAGCCACTCTGGGGGACAGAATAATGAGCAGTTCTTC,15,TRBV4-3,NA,TRBJ2-1,TRBD1
CASSLWGDYGYTF,TGTGCCAGCAGCTTATGGGGGGACTATGGCTACACCTTC,13,TRBV7-9,NA,TRBJ1-2,NA
CASSPGETNQPQHF,TGTGCCAGCTCACCAGGGGAGACAAATCAGCCCCAGCATTTT,14,TRBV18,NA,TRBJ1-5,NA
CAINIREADTQYF,TGTGCCATCAATATCAGGGAAGCAGATACGCAGTATTTT,13,TRBV10-3,NA,TRBJ2-3,NA
CASSPSGRVIIGGNTIYF,TGTGCCAGCTCACCGAGCGGACGGGTGATAATCGGCGGAAACACCATATATTTT,18,TRBV18,NA,TRBJ1-3,NA
CASSLDQALNSNTEAFF,TGTGCCAGTAGTCTAGACCAGGCGCTAAACTCGAACACTGAAGCTTTCTTT,17,TRBV19,once,TRBJ1-1,NA
CSASISGTYNEQFF,TGCAGTGCTAGTATTAGCGGCACCTACAATGAGCAGTTCTTC,14,TRBV20-1,NA,TRBJ2-1,NA
CASSGPTEEGTNEKLFF,TGTGCCAGCAGTGGTCCGACAGAGGAGGGAACTAATGAAAAACTGTTTTTT,17,TRBV2,NA,TRBJ1-4,NA